The clone carrying this T cell receptor beta chain was observed a handful of times. The final CDR3 position lacks the conserved phenylalanine or tryptophan, pointing to a likely read error. Starting material for RNA and DNA co-extraction consisted of about 20-33 mg of unsorted bulk tissue. The germline CDR1 and CDR2 sequences are MNHEY and SVGEGT. The CDR3 runs 14 residues. The germline V and J ends were trimmed by 9 bases and 4 bases, with 17 bases remaining between them. The template, approximately 500 ng total RNA, yielded TCR beta cDNA made with a constant-region primer. Three nested multiplex PCR rounds, a slightly modified ARM-PCR method, built the TCR beta libraries. Researchers ran the first two PCR rounds for about 11 cycles each with TRBV1-TRBV30 forward primers and a C-beta reverse primer. MiXCR, run by TCRdb on the multiplex PCR reads, gives a single entry per CDR3 protein. The repertoire consists of roughly 100,000 distinct CDR3 sequences, with roughly 69% occurring once and the leading ten covering over 9%.

This record belongs to a study of tumor-infiltrating lymphocytes in primary liver carcinoma. The rearrangement uses TRBV6-2 or TRBV6-3 and TRBJ2-3; D unclear. The sample was liver tumor tissue from sampling region 5. Subset meaning: tumor region T5, tumor centre. The TCR comes from a woman in her sixties or seventies with primary liver carcinoma and hepatitis B virus infection. The CDR3 sequence: CASRHDGGPDTQYL. Written as DNA, the CDR3 is TGTGCCAGTAGGCATGATGGCGGACCAGATACGCAGTATCTT.